This entry concerns a single T cell receptor beta chain. Its antigen remains unidentified. An amount of RNA that ranged from roughly 0.45 to 1 ug was reverse transcribed with random hexamers. TCR beta CDR3 was amplified by immunoSEQ covering 54 Vbeta and 13 Jbeta. TCRdb reanalysed the immunoSEQ multiplex PCR reads using MiXCR and keeps one entry per CDR3 protein. Here the sample spans some 180,000 distinct CDR3 sequences, over 85% being singletons. Trimming took 4 bases from V and 7 from J; bases not matched to a gene: 7. The CDR3 is 16 residues long. CDR1 and CDR2 (germline): SGHRS, YFSETQ. The data are from a study of CD8 T cells in Susac syndrome. Controls comprised healthy donors matched for age and sex. Negative magnetic isolation gave CD8+ and CD4+ cells; FACS enriched CD8+ TEMRA. The study's findings and limits: In its TCR sequencing and HLA analysis, the study acknowledged that the number of individuals was relatively small.

This clonotype was sampled from a human donor in good health. The chain employs TRBV5-1 and TRBJ2-1; 14 nucleotides match TRBD2. The sample taken for sequencing was CD4+ T cells from PBMCs. The CDR3 loop reads CASSGTSGGPGNEQFF. The CDR3 bases are TGCGCCAGCAGCGGGACTAGCGGGGGCCCGGGGAATGAGCAGTTCTTC.